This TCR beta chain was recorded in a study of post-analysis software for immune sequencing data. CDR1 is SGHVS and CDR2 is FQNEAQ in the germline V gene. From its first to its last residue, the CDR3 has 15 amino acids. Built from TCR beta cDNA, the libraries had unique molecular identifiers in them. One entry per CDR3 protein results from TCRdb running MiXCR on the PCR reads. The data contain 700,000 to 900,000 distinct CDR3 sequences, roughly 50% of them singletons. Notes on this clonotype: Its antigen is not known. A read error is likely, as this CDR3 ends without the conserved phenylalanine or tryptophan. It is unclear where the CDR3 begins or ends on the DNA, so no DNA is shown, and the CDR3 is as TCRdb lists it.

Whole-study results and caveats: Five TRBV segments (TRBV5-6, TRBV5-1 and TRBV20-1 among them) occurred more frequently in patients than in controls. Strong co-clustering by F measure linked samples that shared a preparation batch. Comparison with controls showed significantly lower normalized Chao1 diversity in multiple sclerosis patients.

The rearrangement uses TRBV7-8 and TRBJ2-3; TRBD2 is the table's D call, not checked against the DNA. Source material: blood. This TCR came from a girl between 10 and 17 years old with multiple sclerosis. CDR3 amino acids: CASSLRREGRFMQYV.